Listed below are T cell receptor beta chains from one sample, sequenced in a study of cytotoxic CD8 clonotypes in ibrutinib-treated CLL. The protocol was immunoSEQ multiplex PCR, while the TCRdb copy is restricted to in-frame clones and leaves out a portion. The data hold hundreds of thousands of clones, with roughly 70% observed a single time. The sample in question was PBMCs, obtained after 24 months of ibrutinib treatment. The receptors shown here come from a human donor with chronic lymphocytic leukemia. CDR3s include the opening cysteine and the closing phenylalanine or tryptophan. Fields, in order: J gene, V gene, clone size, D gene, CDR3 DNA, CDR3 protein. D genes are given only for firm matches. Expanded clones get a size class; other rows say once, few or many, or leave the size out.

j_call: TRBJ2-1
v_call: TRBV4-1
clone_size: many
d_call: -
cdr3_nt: TGCGCCAGCAGCCGGGGGGATGAGCAGTTCTTC
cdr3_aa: CASSRGDEQFF

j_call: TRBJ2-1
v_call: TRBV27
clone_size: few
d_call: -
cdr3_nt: TGTGCCAGCAGTTTATCGTCGGATCCCTACAATGAGCAGTTCTTC
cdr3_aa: CASSLSSDPYNEQFF

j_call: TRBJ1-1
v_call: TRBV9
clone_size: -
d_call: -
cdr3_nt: TGTGCCAGCAGCTCCGATGCGGGTACCTCGGACGGCACTGAAGCTTTCTTT
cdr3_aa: CASSSDAGTSDGTEAFF

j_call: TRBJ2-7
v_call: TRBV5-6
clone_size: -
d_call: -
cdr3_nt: TGTGCCAGCAGCTCCGCCGAGGGGCACTACGAGCAGTACTTC
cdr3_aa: CASSSAEGHYEQYF

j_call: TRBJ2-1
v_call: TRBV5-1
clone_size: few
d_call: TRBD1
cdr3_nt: TGCGCCAGCAGCTTTGGGACAGCTAATGAGCAGTTCTTC
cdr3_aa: CASSFGTANEQFF

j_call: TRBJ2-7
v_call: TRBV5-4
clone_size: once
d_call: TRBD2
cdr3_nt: TGTGCCAGCAGCCTCCCGGCGGGAGGGTCCAGGAGCTCCTACGAGCAGTACTTC
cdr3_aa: CASSLPAGGSRSSYEQYF

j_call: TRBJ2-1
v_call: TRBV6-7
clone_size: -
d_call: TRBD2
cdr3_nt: TGTGCCAGCAGTTGCTGGACTAGCGGGACCCTGTACCACAATGAGCAGTTCTTC
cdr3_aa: CASSCWTSGTLYHNEQFF

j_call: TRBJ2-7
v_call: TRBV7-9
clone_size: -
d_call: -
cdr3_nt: TGTGCCAGCAGCGACAGAAGGATGGGCGAGCAGTACTTC
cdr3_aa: CASSDRRMGEQYF

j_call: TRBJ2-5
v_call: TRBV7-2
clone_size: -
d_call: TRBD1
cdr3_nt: TGTGCCAGCAGCCTCCAGACAGGGAAAGAGACCCAGTACTTC
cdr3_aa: CASSLQTGKETQYF

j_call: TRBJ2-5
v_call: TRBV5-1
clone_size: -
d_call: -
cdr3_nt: TGCGCCAGCAGTTGGGACAAGATTCTGGGAGAGACCCAGTACTTC
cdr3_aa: CASSWDKILGETQYF

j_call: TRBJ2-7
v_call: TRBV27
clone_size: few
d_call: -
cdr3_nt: TGTGCCAGCAGTCTTGGACAGCCCTACGAGCAGTACTTC
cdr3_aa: CASSLGQPYEQYF

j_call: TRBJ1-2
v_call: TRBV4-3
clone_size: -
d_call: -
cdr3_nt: TGCGCCAGCGGCACAGGGTCAGATGGCTACACCTTC
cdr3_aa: CASGTGSDGYTF

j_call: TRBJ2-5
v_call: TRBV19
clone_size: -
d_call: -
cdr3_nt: TGTGCCAGTAGCTACAGTAACAGCCTCCAAGAGACCCAGTACTTC
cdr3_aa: CASSYSNSLQETQYF

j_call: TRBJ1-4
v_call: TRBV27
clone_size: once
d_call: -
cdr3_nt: TGTGCCAGCAGTTTAGGGGGACACCTTGAAAAACTGTTTTTT
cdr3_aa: CASSLGGHLEKLFF

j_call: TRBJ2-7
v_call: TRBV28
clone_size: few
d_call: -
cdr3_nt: TGTGCCAGCAGTTCAAGGGTCACGTCCTACGAGCAGTACTTC
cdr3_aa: CASSSRVTSYEQYF

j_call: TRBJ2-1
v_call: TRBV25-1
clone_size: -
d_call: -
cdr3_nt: TGTGCCAGCAGATCTCAGATTGGCCATGAGCAGTTCTTC
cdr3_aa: CASRSQIGHEQFF

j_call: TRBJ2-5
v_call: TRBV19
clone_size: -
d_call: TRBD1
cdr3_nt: TGTGCCAGTAGTTTCACAGGGGGCTGGGGAGAGACCCAGTACTTC
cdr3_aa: CASSFTGGWGETQYF

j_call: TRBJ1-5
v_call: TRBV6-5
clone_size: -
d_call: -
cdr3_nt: TGTGCCAGCAGTTACGAGGGAGGTCAGCCCCAGCATTTT
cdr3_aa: CASSYEGGQPQHF

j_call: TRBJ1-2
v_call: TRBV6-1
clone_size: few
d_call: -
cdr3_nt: TGTGCCAGCAGTGCACAGGGACCTGACTATGGCTACACCTTC
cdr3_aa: CASSAQGPDYGYTF

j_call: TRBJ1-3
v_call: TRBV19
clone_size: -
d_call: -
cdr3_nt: TGTGCCAGTAGTGAAGGCTTCTCTGGAAACACCATATATTTT
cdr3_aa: CASSEGFSGNTIYF

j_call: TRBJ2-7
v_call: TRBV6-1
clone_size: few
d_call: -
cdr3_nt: TGTGCCAGCAGTGAAGGGCAGCGGAGAACCTACGAGCAGTACTTC
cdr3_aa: CASSEGQRRTYEQYF

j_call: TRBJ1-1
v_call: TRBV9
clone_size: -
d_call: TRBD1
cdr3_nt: TGTGCCAGCAGCGTAGGGGACAGGGGGACGAACACTGAAGCTTTCTTT
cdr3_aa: CASSVGDRGTNTEAFF

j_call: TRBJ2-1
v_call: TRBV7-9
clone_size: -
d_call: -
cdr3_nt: TGTGCCAGCAGCGGCTTTTACAATGAGCAGTTCTTC
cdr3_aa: CASSGFYNEQFF

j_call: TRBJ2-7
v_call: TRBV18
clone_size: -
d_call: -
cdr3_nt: TGTGCCAGCTCACCACCGAAGAAGAGGATATCCTACGAGCAGTACTTC
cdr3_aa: CASSPPKKRISYEQYF

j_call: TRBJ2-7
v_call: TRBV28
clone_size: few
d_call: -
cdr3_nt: TGTGCCAGCAGATCCTCTACAGGGTTGGGGCAGTACTTC
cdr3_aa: CASRSSTGLGQYF

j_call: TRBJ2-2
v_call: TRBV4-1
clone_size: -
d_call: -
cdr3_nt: TGCGCCAGCAGCCAAGAAGGGGTGACCGGGGAGCTGTTTTTT
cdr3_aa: CASSQEGVTGELFF

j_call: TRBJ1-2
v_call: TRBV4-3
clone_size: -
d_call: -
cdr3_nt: TGCGCCAGCAGCCAAGATCCTGCAGCGATGACCTATGGCTACACCTTC
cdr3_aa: CASSQDPAAMTYGYTF

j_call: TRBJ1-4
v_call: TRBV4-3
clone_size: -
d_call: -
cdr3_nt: TGCGCCAGCAGCCAAGTCGGGGCGGGGGATAATGAAAAACTGTTTTTT
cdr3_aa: CASSQVGAGDNEKLFF

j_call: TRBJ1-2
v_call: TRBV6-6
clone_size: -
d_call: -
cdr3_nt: TGTGCCAGCAGTTACTCGTGGGGGACTGGCTACACCTTC
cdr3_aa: CASSYSWGTGYTF

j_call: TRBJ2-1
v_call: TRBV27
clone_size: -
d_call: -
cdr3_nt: TGTGCCAGCAGACTCCGGGACGACAATGAGCAGTTCTTC
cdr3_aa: CASRLRDDNEQFF

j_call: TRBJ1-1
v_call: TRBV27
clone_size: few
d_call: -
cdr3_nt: TGTGCCAGCAGCTTCAACTGGGGGAACACTGAAGCTTTCTTT
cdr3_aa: CASSFNWGNTEAFF

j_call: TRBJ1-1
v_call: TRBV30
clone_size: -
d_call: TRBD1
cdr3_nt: TGTGCCTGGAGCAGACAGGGAGCCACTGAAGCTTTCTTT
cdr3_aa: CAWSRQGATEAFF

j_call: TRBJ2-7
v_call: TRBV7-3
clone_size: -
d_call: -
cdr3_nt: TGTGCCAGCAGCTTAAGTGGCGCGGACCCAATCTACGAGCAGTACTTC
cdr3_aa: CASSLSGADPIYEQYF

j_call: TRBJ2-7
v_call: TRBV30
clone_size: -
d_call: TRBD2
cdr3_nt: TGTGCCTGGGACAATCGTCTAGCGGAGCCCTACGAGCAGTACTTC
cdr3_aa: CAWDNRLAEPYEQYF

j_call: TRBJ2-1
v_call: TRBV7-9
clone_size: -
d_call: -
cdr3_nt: TGTGCCAGCAGCTTAGTAGACAATGAGCAGTTCTTC
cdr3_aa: CASSLVDNEQFF

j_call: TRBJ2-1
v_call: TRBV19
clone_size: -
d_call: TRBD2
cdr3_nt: TGTGCCAGTAGTTCCAGCGGGAGTACTGTTGATGAGCAGTTCTTC
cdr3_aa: CASSSSGSTVDEQFF

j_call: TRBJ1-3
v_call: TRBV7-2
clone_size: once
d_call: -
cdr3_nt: TGTGCCAGCAGCTGGGTGGCGCCAGGAAACACCATATATTTT
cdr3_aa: CASSWVAPGNTIYF

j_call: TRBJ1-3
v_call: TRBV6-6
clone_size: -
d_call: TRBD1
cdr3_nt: TGTGCCAGCTTGCAGGGGGCAGGAAACACCATATATTTT
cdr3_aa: CASLQGAGNTIYF

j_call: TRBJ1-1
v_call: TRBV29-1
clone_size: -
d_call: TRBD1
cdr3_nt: TGCAGCGTCCAGACAGGGGGCGGCACTGAAGCTTTCTTT
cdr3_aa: CSVQTGGGTEAFF

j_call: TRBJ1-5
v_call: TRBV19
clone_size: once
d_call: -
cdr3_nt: TGTGCCAGTAGTACCAGGGGTAGCAATCAGCCCCAGCATTTT
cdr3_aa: CASSTRGSNQPQHF

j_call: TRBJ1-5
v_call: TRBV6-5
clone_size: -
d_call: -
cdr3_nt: TGTGCCAGCAGTGTACGAGGCGGGAGCAATCAGCCCCAGCATTTT
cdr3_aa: CASSVRGGSNQPQHF

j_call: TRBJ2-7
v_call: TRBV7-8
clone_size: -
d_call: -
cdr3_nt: TGTGCCAGCAGCCTCCGACTTGCCTACGAGCAGTACTTC
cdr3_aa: CASSLRLAYEQYF

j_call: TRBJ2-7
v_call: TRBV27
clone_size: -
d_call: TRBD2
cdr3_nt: TGTGCCAGCAGTTCGAACCTAGGGGGACTAGCGGGATACGAGCAGTACTTC
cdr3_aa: CASSSNLGGLAGYEQYF

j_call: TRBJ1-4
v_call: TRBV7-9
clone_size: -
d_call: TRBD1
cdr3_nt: TGTGCCAGCAGCTGGGGGACAGGGGGCGAAAAACTGTTTTTT
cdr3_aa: CASSWGTGGEKLFF

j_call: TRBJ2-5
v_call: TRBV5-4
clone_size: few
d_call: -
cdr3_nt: TGTGCCAGCAGCTCGGCCGGGGGCAGGGTGGTTGAGACCCAGTACTTC
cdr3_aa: CASSSAGGRVVETQYF

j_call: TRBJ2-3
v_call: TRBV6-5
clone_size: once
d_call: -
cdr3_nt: TGTGCCAGCAGTTACGGTCTTGATACGCAGTATTTT
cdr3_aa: CASSYGLDTQYF

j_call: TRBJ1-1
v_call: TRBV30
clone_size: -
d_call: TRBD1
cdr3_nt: TGTGCCGGGACAGGGGACGATTGGGATACTGAAGCTTTCTTT
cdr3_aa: CAGTGDDWDTEAFF

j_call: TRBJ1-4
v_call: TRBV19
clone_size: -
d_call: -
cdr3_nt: TGTGCCAGTAGTTCGGGGAATGAAAAACTGTTTTTT
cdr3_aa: CASSSGNEKLFF

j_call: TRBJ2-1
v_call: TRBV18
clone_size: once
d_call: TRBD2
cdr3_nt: TGTGCCAGCTCACCGGTGACTAGCGGGAACTACAATGAGCAGTTCTTC
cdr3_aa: CASSPVTSGNYNEQFF

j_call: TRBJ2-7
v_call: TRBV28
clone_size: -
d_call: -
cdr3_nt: TGTGCCAGCAGTTTATTGCCGCGGCTGCTCGGGGGTGAGCAGTACTTC
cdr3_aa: CASSLLPRLLGGEQYF

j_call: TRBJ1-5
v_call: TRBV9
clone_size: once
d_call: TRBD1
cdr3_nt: TGTGCCAGCGGCACGGGACAGGGTGAGGATCAGCCCCAGCATTTT
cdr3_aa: CASGTGQGEDQPQHF

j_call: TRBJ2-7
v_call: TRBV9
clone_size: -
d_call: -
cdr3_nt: TGTGCCAGCAGCCCCCTGGGGGATCGCGAGCAGTACTTC
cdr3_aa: CASSPLGDREQYF

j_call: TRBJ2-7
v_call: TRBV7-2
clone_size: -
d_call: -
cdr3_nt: TGTGCCAGCAGCTTAGTTAGCCCAGCCTACGAGCAGTACTTC
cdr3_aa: CASSLVSPAYEQYF

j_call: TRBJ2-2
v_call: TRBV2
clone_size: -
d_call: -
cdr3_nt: TGTGCCAGCACAGGGGATACCGGGGAGCTGTTTTTT
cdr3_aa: CASTGDTGELFF

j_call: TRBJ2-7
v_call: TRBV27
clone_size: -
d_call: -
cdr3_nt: TGTGCCAGCAGTTTCCGGCCAGGAGGGTACGAGCAGTACTTC
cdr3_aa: CASSFRPGGYEQYF

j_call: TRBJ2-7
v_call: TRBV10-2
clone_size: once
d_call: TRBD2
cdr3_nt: TGCGCCAGCAGTGACCTAGCGGGGCCTCCCGTTAAGGTTCTCGAGCAGTACTTC
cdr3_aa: CASSDLAGPPVKVLEQYF

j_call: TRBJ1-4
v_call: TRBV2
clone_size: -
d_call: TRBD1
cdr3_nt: TGTGCCAGCAGCCTAACCGGGACAGCGGTCGGTGCTAATGAAAAACTGTTTTTT
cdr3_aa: CASSLTGTAVGANEKLFF